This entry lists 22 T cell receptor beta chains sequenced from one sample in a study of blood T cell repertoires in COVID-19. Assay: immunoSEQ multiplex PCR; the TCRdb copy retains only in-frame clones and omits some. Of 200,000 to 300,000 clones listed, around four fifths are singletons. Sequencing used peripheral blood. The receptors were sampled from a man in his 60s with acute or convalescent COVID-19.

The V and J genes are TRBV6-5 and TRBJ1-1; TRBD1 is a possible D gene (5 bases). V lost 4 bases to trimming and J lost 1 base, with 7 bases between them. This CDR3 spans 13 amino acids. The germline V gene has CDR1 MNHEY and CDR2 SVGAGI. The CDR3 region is CASSSTANTEAFF. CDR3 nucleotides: TGTGCCAGCAGTTCGACAGCGAACACTGAAGCTTTCTTT.

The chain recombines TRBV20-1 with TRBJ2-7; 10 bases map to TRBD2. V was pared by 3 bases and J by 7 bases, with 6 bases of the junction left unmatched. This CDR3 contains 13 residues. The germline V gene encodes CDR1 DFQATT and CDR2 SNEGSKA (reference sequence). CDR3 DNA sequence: TGCAGTGCTAGTAAACTAGCGGGGATAGAGCAGTACTTC. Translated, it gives CSASKLAGIEQYF.

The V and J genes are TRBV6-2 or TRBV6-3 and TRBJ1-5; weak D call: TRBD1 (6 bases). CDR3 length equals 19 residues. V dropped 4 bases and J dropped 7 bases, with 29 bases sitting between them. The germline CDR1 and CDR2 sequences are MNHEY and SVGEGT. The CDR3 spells CASSFFLGRGERSGQPQHF. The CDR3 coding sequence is TGTGCCAGCAGTTTCTTCCTGGGCAGGGGAGAAAGGTCGGGACAGCCCCAGCATTTT.

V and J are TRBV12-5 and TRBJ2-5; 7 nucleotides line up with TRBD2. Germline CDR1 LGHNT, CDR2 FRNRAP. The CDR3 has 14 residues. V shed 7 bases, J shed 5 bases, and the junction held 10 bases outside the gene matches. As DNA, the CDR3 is TGTGCTAGTGCCCCGGGCGGGAGAGGGGAGACCCAGTACTTC. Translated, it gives CASAPGGRGETQYF.

CDR3 DNA: TGTGCCAGCAGTTACTTTTCGGGGAGAGATACGCAGTATTTT. Translated: CASSYFSGRDTQYF. The genes are TRBV6-6 and TRBJ2-3, with a tentative D call TRBD2 (5 bases). The CDR3 extends over 14 amino acids. Germline V gene lookup returns CDR1 MNHNY and CDR2 SVGAGI (reference sequence). Trimming pared 1 base from V and 5 bases from J, leaving 10 bases between.

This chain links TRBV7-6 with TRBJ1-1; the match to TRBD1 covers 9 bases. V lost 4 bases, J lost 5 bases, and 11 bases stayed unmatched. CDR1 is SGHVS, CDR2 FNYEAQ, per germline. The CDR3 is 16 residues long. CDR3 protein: CASSSGTGFAGTEAFF. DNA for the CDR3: TGTGCCAGCAGCTCCGGGACAGGGTTTGCGGGGACTGAAGCTTTCTTT.

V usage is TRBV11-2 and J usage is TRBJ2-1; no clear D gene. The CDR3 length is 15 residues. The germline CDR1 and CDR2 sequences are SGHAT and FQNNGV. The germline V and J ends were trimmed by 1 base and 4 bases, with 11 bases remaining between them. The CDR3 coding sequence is TGTGCCAGCAGCTTAGGTCAGAACCTTTACAATGAGCAGTTCTTC. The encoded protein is CASSLGQNLYNEQFF. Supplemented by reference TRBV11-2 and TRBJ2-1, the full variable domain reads EAGVAQSPRYKIIEKRQSVAFWCNPISGHATLYWYQQILGQGPKLLIQFQNNGVVDDSQLPKDRFSAERLKGVDSTLKIQPAKLEDSAVYLCASSLGQNLYNEQFFGPGTRLTVL.

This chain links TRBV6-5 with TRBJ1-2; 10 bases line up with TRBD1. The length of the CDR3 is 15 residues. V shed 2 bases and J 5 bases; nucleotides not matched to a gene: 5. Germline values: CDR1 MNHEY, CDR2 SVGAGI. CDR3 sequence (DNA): TGTGCCAGCAGTTACCCGGACAGGGGGACTTATGGCTACACCTTC. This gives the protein CASSYPDRGTYGYTF.

Here the CDR3 reads CASGLELQGGSNQPQHF. CDR3 bases: TGTGCTAGTGGTTTGGAATTACAGGGGGGTAGCAATCAGCCCCAGCATTTT. This rearrangement joins TRBV12-5 to TRBJ1-5; TRBD1 aligns across 8 bases. In germline, CDR1 is LGHNT, CDR2 FRNRAP. J was trimmed by 0 bases and V by 1 base; bases with no gene match: 5. The CDR3 runs 17 residues.

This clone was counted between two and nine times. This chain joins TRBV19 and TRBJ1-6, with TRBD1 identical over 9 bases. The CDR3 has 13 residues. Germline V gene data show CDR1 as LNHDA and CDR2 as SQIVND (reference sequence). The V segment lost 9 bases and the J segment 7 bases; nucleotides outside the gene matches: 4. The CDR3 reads CASMDRGNSPLHF. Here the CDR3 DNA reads TGTGCCAGCATGGACAGGGGAAATTCACCCCTCCACTTT.

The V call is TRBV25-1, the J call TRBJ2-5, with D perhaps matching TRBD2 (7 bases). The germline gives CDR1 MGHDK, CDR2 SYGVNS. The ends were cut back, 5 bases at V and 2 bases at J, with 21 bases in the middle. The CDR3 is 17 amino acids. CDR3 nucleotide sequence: TGTGCCAGCAGTCGAGAGTTCGGGGGGCGTATTCAAGAGACCCAGTACTTC. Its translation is CASSREFGGRIQETQYF.

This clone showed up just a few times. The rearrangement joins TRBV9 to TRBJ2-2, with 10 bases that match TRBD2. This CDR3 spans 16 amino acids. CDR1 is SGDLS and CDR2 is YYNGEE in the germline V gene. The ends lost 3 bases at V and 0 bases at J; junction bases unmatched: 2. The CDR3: CASSGLAGTNTGELFF. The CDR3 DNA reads TGTGCCAGCAGCGGACTAGCGGGTACGAACACCGGGGAGCTGTTTTTT.

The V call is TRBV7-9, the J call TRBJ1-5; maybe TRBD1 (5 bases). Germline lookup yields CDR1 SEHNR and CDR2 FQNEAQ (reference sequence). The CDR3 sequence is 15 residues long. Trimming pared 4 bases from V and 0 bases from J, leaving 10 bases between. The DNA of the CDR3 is TGTGCCAGCAGCTCCTTGACAGATAGCAATCAGCCCCAGCATTTT. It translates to CASSSLTDSNQPQHF.

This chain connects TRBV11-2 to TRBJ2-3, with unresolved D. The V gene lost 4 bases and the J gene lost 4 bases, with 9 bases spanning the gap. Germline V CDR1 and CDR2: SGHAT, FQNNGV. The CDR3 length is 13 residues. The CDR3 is CASSSRSPDTQYF. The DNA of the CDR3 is TGTGCCAGCAGCTCTAGGAGCCCAGATACGCAGTATTTT.

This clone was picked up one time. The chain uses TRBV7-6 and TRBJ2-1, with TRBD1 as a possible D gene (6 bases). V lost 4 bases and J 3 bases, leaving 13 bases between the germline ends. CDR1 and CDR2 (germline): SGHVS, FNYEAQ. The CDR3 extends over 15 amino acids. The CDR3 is CASSYKAGVYNEQFF. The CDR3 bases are TGTGCCAGCAGCTACAAGGCAGGGGTCTACAATGAGCAGTTCTTC.

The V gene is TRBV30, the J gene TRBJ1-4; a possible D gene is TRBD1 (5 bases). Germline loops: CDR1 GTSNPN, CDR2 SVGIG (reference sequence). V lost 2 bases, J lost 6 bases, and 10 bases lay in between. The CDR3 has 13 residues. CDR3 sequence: CAWSIWGDEKLFF. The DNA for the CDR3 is TGTGCCTGGAGTATCTGGGGGGATGAAAAACTGTTTTTT.

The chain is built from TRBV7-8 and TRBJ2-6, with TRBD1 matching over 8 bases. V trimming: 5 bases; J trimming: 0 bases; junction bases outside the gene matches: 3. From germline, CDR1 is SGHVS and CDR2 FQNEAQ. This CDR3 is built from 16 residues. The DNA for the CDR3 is TGTGCCAGCAGCAGGACAGGGCCCTCTGGGGCCAACGTCCTGACTTTC. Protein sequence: CASSRTGPSGANVLTF.

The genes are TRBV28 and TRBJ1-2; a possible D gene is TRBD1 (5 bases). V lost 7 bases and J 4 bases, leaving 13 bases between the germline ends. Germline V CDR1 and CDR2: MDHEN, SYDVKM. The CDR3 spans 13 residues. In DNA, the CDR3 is TGTGCCAGCACCCAGACAGATTCCTATGGCTACACCTTC. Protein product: CASTQTDSYGYTF.

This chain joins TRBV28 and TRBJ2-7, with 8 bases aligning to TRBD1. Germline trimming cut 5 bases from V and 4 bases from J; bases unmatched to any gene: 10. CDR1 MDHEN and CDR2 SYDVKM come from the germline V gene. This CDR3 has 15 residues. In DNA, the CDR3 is TGTGCCAGCAGTCCCAACAGGGGGTTGGGGTACGAGCAGTACTTC. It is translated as CASSPNRGLGYEQYF.

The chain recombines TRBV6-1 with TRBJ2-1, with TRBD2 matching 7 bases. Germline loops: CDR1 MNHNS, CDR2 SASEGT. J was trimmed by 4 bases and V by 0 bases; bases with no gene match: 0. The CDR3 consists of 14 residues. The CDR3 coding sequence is TGTGCCAGCAGTGAAGCGGGAGGGTACAATGAGCAGTTCTTC. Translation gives CASSEAGGYNEQFF.

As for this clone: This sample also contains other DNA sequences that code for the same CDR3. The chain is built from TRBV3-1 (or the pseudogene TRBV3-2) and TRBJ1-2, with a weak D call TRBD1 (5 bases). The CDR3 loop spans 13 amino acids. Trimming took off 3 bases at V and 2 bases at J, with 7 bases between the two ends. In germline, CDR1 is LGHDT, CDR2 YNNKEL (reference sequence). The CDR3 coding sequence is TGTGCCAGCAGCCAGGGGCTCAACTATGGCTACACCTTC. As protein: CASSQGLNYGYTF.

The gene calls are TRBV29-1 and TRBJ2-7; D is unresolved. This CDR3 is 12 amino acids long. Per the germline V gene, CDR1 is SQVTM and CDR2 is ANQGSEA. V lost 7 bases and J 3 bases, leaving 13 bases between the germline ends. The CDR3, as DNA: TGCAGCGCAGTTACGACGGGCTACGAGCAGTACTTC. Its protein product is CSAVTTGYEQYF.